The clone carrying this T cell receptor (beta chain) was recorded once. Its antigen is currently unknown. The data derive from a study of cytotoxic CD8 clonotypes in ibrutinib-treated CLL. Study-level information: Response was recorded as partial in some 24 patients and complete in 2; at median roughly 73 months, 14 remained remitted and roughly 12 had progressed. Regarding the study as a whole: Sampling of sustained-remission and progressing patients occurred at differing times.

The CDR3 is made up of 13 amino acids. Trimming removed 7 bases at V and 7 bases at J, with 17 bases between. From germline, CDR1 is MNHEY and CDR2 SVGAGI. TCRdb's table, derived via immunoSEQ multiplex PCR, lists solely in-frame clones and lacks some. The sample gives fewer than 400,000 clones, over 55% of which show up once; roughly 6.8% is in the top ten. Sample: PBMCs, taken after 36 months of ibrutinib treatment. The chain employs TRBV6-5 and TRBJ2-7; the D is unclear. This TCR was recovered from a human donor with chronic lymphocytic leukemia. Here the CDR3 DNA reads TGTGCCAGCAAAGTATCAGGAAGACTGGAGCAGTACTTC. Its protein product is CASKVSGRLEQYF.